This TCR beta chain was sequenced for a study of OX40 agonist ivuxolimab in advanced cancers. For the study at large: Age averaged approximately 60 years (range about 20 to 80), and 80% to 90% were male.

V was clipped by 2 bases and J by 2 bases; unmatched bases: 5. This CDR3 is built from 15 residues. Germline V gene sequence: CDR1 KGHSH, CDR2 LQKENI. The repertoire was sequenced with immunoSEQ multiplex PCR; TCRdb's copy has only in-frame clones and lacks some. The sample lists about 19,000 clones, roughly nine tenths occurring once. The TCR sequence derives from an adult with an advanced solid tumor such as melanoma, head and neck, liver or kidney cancer. This rearrangement joins TRBV18 to TRBJ2-7; 8 bases line up with TRBD1. Sequenced material: CD4+ or CD8+ T cells sorted from blood, taken in a trial of the OX40 agonist ivuxolimab. The CDR3 DNA reads TGTGCCAGCTCACCAAACGGACAGGGCCCCTACGAGCAGTACTTC. Protein product: CASSPNGQGPYEQYF.